This T cell receptor (beta chain) was sequenced for a study of T cells in pancreatic ductal adenocarcinoma. Selected pancreatic ductal adenocarcinoma patients had undergone surgery without neoadjuvant therapy. The CDR3 is made up of 11 amino acids. Trimming shortened V by 2 bases and J by 7 bases, and 5 bases separated the two germline ends. Germline V gives CDR1 MNHEY, CDR2 SVGAGI. This clone was recorded once. Using immunoSEQ multiplex PCR, the repertoire was profiled, and TCRdb retains in-frame clones only, with some absent. The sample has 97,000 or so clones; 90% to 95% are singletons. This TCR was sampled from a human donor with pancreatic ductal adenocarcinoma. Sequenced material: PBMCs. The gene calls are TRBV6-5 and TRBJ1-2, with D tentatively TRBD1 (5 bases). This CDR3 is CASSYRGGYTF. The CDR3 nucleotides are TGTGCCAGCAGTTACAGGGGTGGCTACACCTTC.